These 3 T cell receptor beta chains were all obtained from the same sample, sequenced in a study of identical twins. One entry per CDR3 protein, called by TCRdb with MiXCR from the 5' RACE reads. The table lists roughly 720,000 distinct CDR3 sequences, 18% of them singletons. This sample was shared with a second study, whose subject was T cells expressing NK-cell markers.

Sequenced material: PBMCs. The receptors were gathered from a woman in her late teens or twenties in good health.

The CDR3 spells CSAYRDRGYEQYF. CDR3 DNA sequence: TGCAGTGCGTATAGGGACAGAGGCTACGAGCAGTACTTC. The V gene is TRBV20-1, the J gene TRBJ2-7, with 7 bases that match TRBD1. With 6 bases clipped from V and 3 bases from J, the junction kept 8 bases outside the gene matches. The CDR3 runs to 13 residues. CDR1 is DFQATT, CDR2 SNEGSKA, per germline (reference sequence).

This clonotype was observed a few times. The chain has TRBV5-6 and TRBJ2-5, with no clear D. The germline V and J ends were trimmed by 2 bases and 4 bases, with 12 bases remaining between them. This CDR3 has 14 amino acids. Germline CDR1 is SGHDT and CDR2 is YYEEEE. The CDR3 DNA reads TGTGCCAGCAGCTTAATCGCAGCCCCAGAGACCCAGTACTTC. Translating it yields CASSLIAAPETQYF. Using reference TRBV5-6 and TRBJ2-5 for the parts outside the CDR3, the full variable domain is DAGVTQSPTHLIKTRGQQVTLRCSPKSGHDTVSWYQQALGQGPQFIFQYYEEEERQRGNFPDRFSGHQFPNYSSELNVNALLLGDSALYLCASSLIAAPETQYFGPGTRLLVL.

This clonotype was recorded a few times. This chain joins TRBV30 and TRBJ1-1; D is ambiguous. V lost 0 bases to trimming and J lost 1 base, with 6 bases between them. Germline V CDR1 and CDR2: GTSNPN, SVGIG (reference sequence). The CDR3 totals 13 residues. CDR3 region: CAWSVLKNTEAFF. CDR3 DNA: TGTGCCTGGAGTGTACTAAAGAACACTGAAGCTTTCTTT.